This T cell receptor (beta chain) was sequenced during a study of blood T cells in healthy people across ages. Study observations and caveats: Aged donors had fewer naive CD4+ cells and lower diversity than long-lived donors.

The authors ran a second PCR of roughly 6 to 11 cycles using a sample-barcoded 5' primer and a J-beta primer mix. Any given sample supplied a minimum of 3 million CDR3-containing paired-end reads. TCRdb used MiXCR to reprocess the 5' RACE reads, holding one entry per CDR3 protein. The data contain hundreds of thousands of distinct CDR3 sequences, approximately 47% of them singletons. Per-sample yields of isolated PBMCs were at least 6 million. This clonotype turned up a few times. Its antigen is currently unknown. The receptor was isolated from a man aged 60-69 years in good health. The sequenced sample was blood.

The CDR3 region is CASSQVRGAGELFF. For the CDR3, the DNA is TGTGCCAGCAGCCAAGTGCGAGGCGCCGGGGAGCTGTTTTTT. The chain uses TRBV3-1 and TRBJ2-2; no clear D gene. This CDR3 is built from 14 residues. Germline V gene sequence: CDR1 LGHDT, CDR2 YNNKEL (reference sequence). V lost 1 base and J lost 6, with 9 bases in between.